The rows below give T cell receptor beta chains drawn from one sample of a study of cytomegalovirus exposure and HLA in healthy donors. Assay used: immunoSEQ multiplex PCR; TCRdb lists only in-frame clones, some missing. The table includes a few hundred thousand clones, roughly 80% detected once. The sample comprised PBMCs. These receptor sequences come from a man aged 25-45 years in good health and CMV-seronegative. CDR3s include the opening cysteine and the closing phenylalanine or tryptophan. The D gene is left open where the match is weak. Size is stated for part of the rows, as once, few or many counts, or as a class when the clone is expanded.

D gene,V gene,J gene,clone size,CDR3 DNA,CDR3 protein
NA,TRBV14,TRBJ2-2,NA,TGTGCCAGCAGCCACTTTAGGTGGGCGGGGGCCTACACCGGGGAGCTGTTTTTT,CASSHFRWAGAYTGELFF
NA,TRBV2,TRBJ1-1,NA,TGTGCCAGCAGTGAATGGGGGGAAACTGAAGCTTTCTTT,CASSEWGETEAFF
NA,TRBV27,TRBJ1-5,NA,TGTGCCAGCCATCCAGCCGGGAGGGACCAGCCCCAGCATTTT,CASHPAGRDQPQHF
NA,TRBV6-1,TRBJ1-6,once,TGTGCCAGTATTCGCGACTTATCCAGCTATTCACCCCTCCACTTT,CASIRDLSSYSPLHF
TRBD1,TRBV7-9,TRBJ2-7,NA,TGTGCCAGCAGCCAACAAGACAGGGGACTTTACGAGCAGTACTTC,CASSQQDRGLYEQYF
TRBD1,TRBV5-4,TRBJ2-3,once,TGTGCCAGCAGCGCCTACAGGGGGCCAGTTACGCAGGGTACGCAGTATTTT,CASSAYRGPVTQGTQYF
NA,TRBV7-8,TRBJ1-3,NA,TGTGCCAGCAGCCCTGTGGGGGGGAGCTCTGGAAACACCATATATTTT,CASSPVGGSSGNTIYF
TRBD1,TRBV9,TRBJ2-6,NA,TGTGCCAGCAGCGGCCTGACAGGGGGAACTGGGGCCAGCGTCCTGACTTTC,CASSGLTGGTGASVLTF
NA,TRBV6-1,TRBJ2-2,NA,TGTGCCAGCAGGACCCTCACCGGGTTGAAGCTGTTTTTT,CASRTLTGLKLFF
TRBD2,TRBV9,TRBJ2-3,once,TGTGCCAGCGCCTCTAGCGGGGTATCCACAGATACGCAGTATTTT,CASASSGVSTDTQYF
NA,TRBV5-4,TRBJ1-1,few,TGTGCCAGCAGCTTGGGAGTGAACACTGAAGCTTTCTTT,CASSLGVNTEAFF
NA,TRBV9,TRBJ1-2,NA,TGTGCCAGCAGCGTAGCTGTGGGGCATGGCTACACCTTC,CASSVAVGHGYTF
NA,TRBV28,TRBJ1-5,few,TGTGCCAGCAGTTTCTTTAGCCAGGGTGGTCAGCCCCAGCATTTT,CASSFFSQGGQPQHF
NA,TRBV10-3,TRBJ1-2,NA,TGTGCCATCAGTGAGTCGGGCCGGGATGATGGCTACACCTTC,CAISESGRDDGYTF
TRBD1,TRBV5-3,TRBJ1-5,NA,TGTGCCAGAAGCCGGACAGGGAGGAACCAGCCCCAGCATTTT,CARSRTGRNQPQHF
TRBD1,TRBV9,TRBJ2-7,NA,TGTGCCAGCAGCGAGACAGGGGGCGCTCCCTACGAGCAGTACTTC,CASSETGGAPYEQYF
TRBD1,TRBV7-9,TRBJ2-5,NA,TGTGCCAGCAGCTCCACAGGGGGCCGAGAGACCCAGTACTTC,CASSSTGGRETQYF
NA,TRBV6-4,TRBJ1-2,NA,TGTGCCAGCAGTGACTGGGGCGCAGAAGAGGATGGCTACACCTTC,CASSDWGAEEDGYTF
NA,TRBV7-6,TRBJ2-3,NA,TGTGCCAGCAGCTTAGCGGTGGTGAGGTCGGGGGATACGCAGTATTTT,CASSLAVVRSGDTQYF
NA,TRBV9,TRBJ2-1,NA,TGTGCCAGCAGCGTCGTCTCCGGGGTCCCAAATGAGCAGTTCTTC,CASSVVSGVPNEQFF
NA,TRBV10-3,TRBJ1-2,NA,TGTGCCATCAGGGATGACTCCTCACAAGGCTACTATGGCTACACCTTC,CAIRDDSSQGYYGYTF
NA,TRBV18,TRBJ1-1,NA,TGTGCCAGCTCACACAGGATATTGAACACTGAAGCTTTCTTT,CASSHRILNTEAFF
TRBD1,TRBV28,TRBJ1-6,NA,TGTGCCAGCAGTCATCTCACAGGGGGCACTGGGGATTCACCCCTCCACTTT,CASSHLTGGTGDSPLHF
TRBD1,TRBV7-7,TRBJ1-4,NA,TGTGCTAGCAGCCCCTCGGACAGGGTAAACGAAAAACTGTTTTTT,CASSPSDRVNEKLFF
TRBD2,TRBV5-1,TRBJ2-5,NA,TGCGCCAGCAGCCCAAGGACTAGCGGTGGGAGAGAGACCCAGTACTTC,CASSPRTSGGRETQYF
NA,TRBV27,TRBJ2-2,once,TGTGCCAGCAGCCCGAGGGGGGGATGGGCCGGGGAGCTGTTTTTT,CASSPRGGWAGELFF
TRBD1,TRBV6-6,TRBJ2-5,NA,TGTGCCAGCAGGAAAACAGGGGCGGAGACCCAGTACTTC,CASRKTGAETQYF
NA,TRBV28,TRBJ1-2,NA,TGTGCCAGCAGTTTAAGCCCCCCCGGTCGGGGCTACACCTTC,CASSLSPPGRGYTF
NA,TRBV5-5,TRBJ1-5,NA,TGTGCCAGCAGAATTTCGCCGCGGGGGGATCAGCCCCAGCATTTT,CASRISPRGDQPQHF
NA,TRBV5-6,TRBJ1-2,NA,TGTGCCAGCGAAGAGAGGGCTGGGGCAGGGAGGAACTATGGCTACACCTTC,CASEERAGAGRNYGYTF
NA,TRBV5-1,TRBJ1-1,NA,TGCGCCAGCAGCTTGAGTCTTGGGAGGGGGATGAACACTGAAGCTTTCTTT,CASSLSLGRGMNTEAFF
NA,TRBV7-9,TRBJ2-5,few,TGTGCCAGCAGCTCCGGAAGGGGGCAAGAGACCCAGTACTTC,CASSSGRGQETQYF
TRBD1,TRBV18,TRBJ2-2,NA,TGTGCCAGCTCTCCCTACAGGGGGCTCACCGGGGAGCTGTTTTTT,CASSPYRGLTGELFF
NA,TRBV11-2,TRBJ1-1,NA,TGTGCCAGCAGCTTAGACAGTCCGGGAGCTTTCTTT,CASSLDSPGAFF
TRBD1,TRBV5-4,TRBJ2-2,NA,TGTGCCAGCAGCTCGGTGGGACAGGGTGGCACCGGGGAGCTGTTTTTT,CASSSVGQGGTGELFF
TRBD2,TRBV6-5,TRBJ2-5,NA,TGTGCCAGCAGTTTTGTAGCGGGGGGGATTCAAGAGACCCAGTACTTC,CASSFVAGGIQETQYF
TRBD1,TRBV7-2,TRBJ2-7,NA,TGTGCCAGCAGTACTTTCTGGCGCGGACAGGGAGGATCCGAGCAGTACTTC,CASSTFWRGQGGSEQYF
TRBD2,TRBV6-1,TRBJ2-7,NA,TGTGCCAGCAGTGAAACGGTAGCGGGGAGGGACGAGCAGTACTTC,CASSETVAGRDEQYF
TRBD1,TRBV6-1,TRBJ2-7,NA,TGTGCCATCTCCTTCCTTACCGGGACAGGGGACGCTAAGTACTTC,CAISFLTGTGDAKYF
TRBD2,TRBV6-5,TRBJ2-1,NA,TGTGCCAGCAGTTACCGACTAGCAAGCAATGAGCAGTTCTTC,CASSYRLASNEQFF
TRBD1,TRBV5-1,TRBJ1-2,NA,TGCGCCAGCAGCTGGGACAGGGGGGACAACTATGGCTACACCTTC,CASSWDRGDNYGYTF
TRBD1,TRBV5-6,TRBJ2-6,NA,TGTGCCAGCAGGTTGACAGGGCCTTCTGGGGCCAACGTCCTGACTTTC,CASRLTGPSGANVLTF
TRBD1,TRBV5-4,TRBJ1-6,NA,TGTGCCAGCAGCTTGAGGCAGGGGGACTCACCCCTCCACTTT,CASSLRQGDSPLHF